This is a list of T cell receptor beta chains from one sample in a study of identical twins. Each CDR3 protein is one row after TCRdb ran MiXCR on the 5' RACE reads. The data show 500,000 or so distinct CDR3 sequences, roughly an eighth seen once. These sequences were also reported in another study, on yellow fever vaccine responses in identical twins.

Sample: CD4+ T cells sorted from blood. The receptors originated from a woman between 18 and 29 years old in good health. The CDR3 runs from the conserved cysteine through the conserved F or W. D genes are given only for firm matches. A row's size may be missing; if present it is once, few, many or a size class.

- | TRBJ1-1 | TRBV4-2 | many | CASSPYHKTTNTEAFF | TGTGCCAGCAGCCCGTACCACAAAACAACGAACACTGAAGCTTTCTTT
TRBD1 | TRBJ1-2 | TRBV27 | - | CASSPWDRVDYGYTF | TGTGCCAGCAGTCCTTGGGACAGGGTGGACTATGGCTACACCTTC
TRBD2 | TRBJ2-1 | TRBV5-1 | few | CASSPGLAGGPQNEQFF | TGCGCCAGCAGCCCCGGACTAGCGGGGGGGCCTCAGAATGAGCAGTTCTTC
- | TRBJ2-3 | TRBV7-9 | - | CASSLNTMADTQYF | TGTGCCAGCAGCTTAAATACTATGGCAGATACGCAGTATTTT
TRBD2 | TRBJ2-7 | TRBV20-1 | few | CSARASSLAGGNEQYF | TGCAGTGCTAGAGCCTCATCCTTAGCGGGGGGGAACGAGCAGTACTTC
- | TRBJ2-2 | TRBV5-1 | many | CASSPGNIDKFAGELFF | TGCGCCAGCAGCCCTGGCAACATAGACAAATTTGCCGGGGAGCTGTTTTTT
TRBD2 | TRBJ2-3 | TRBV11-2 | few | CASSQVRLAGGRTDTQYF | TGTGCCAGCAGCCAAGTCAGACTAGCGGGGGGGCGGACAGATACGCAGTATTTT
- | TRBJ2-5 | TRBV11-2 | few | CASNSPQGTQYF | TGTGCCAGCAACTCCCCTCAAGGGACCCAGTACTTC
TRBD1 | TRBJ2-1 | TRBV20-1 | few | CSASDEGQRIYNEQFF | TGCAGTGCTAGTGACGAGGGACAGAGGATCTACAATGAGCAGTTCTTC
- | TRBJ2-7 | TRBV29-1 | many | CSVRAGAYEQYF | TGCAGCGTTCGGGCAGGGGCCTACGAGCAGTACTTC
- | TRBJ2-1 | TRBV3-1 | few | CASSQGLAYNEQFF | TGTGCCAGCAGCCAAGGTCTGGCCTACAATGAGCAGTTCTTC
- | TRBJ2-7 | TRBV7-2 | - | CASSLRAETLTYEQYF | TGTGCCAGCAGCTTAAGGGCAGAGACGCTAACCTACGAGCAGTACTTC
TRBD2 | TRBJ2-1 | TRBV5-1 | few | CASSSLSSFGRTSQFF | TGCGCCAGCAGCTCCCTGTCCTCCTTTGGGAGGACTAGTCAGTTCTTC
- | TRBJ1-3 | TRBV9 | - | CASSVAQGHAVRNTIYF | TGTGCCAGCAGCGTAGCCCAAGGACATGCCGTAAGAAACACCATATATTTT
- | TRBJ1-1 | TRBV28 | few | CASSLFGRGTEAFF | TGTGCCAGCAGTTTATTCGGGAGGGGCACTGAAGCTTTCTTT
TRBD2 | TRBJ2-1 | TRBV20-1 | few | CSARTSGRGREQFF | TGCAGTGCTAGGACTAGCGGGAGAGGTCGCGAGCAGTTCTTC
TRBD1 | TRBJ1-2 | TRBV29-1 | - | CSVAKGANGYTF | TGCAGCGTTGCGAAGGGGGCTAATGGCTACACCTTC
TRBD2 | TRBJ2-1 | TRBV6-4 | few | CASSDPEREGYNEQFF | TGTGCCAGCAGTGACCCAGAGCGGGAGGGATACAATGAGCAGTTCTTC
- | TRBJ1-2 | TRBV11-2 | many | CASSFGGTLYGYTF | TGTGCCAGCAGCTTCGGCGGGACGCTCTATGGCTACACCTTC
TRBD2 | TRBJ2-5 | TRBV20-1 | - | CSARLAGGAETQYF | TGCAGTGCCAGACTAGCGGGGGGGGCGGAGACCCAGTACTTC
TRBD2 | TRBJ2-5 | TRBV7-2 | - | CASSLGFGGGDQETQYF | TGTGCCAGCAGCTTAGGCTTCGGCGGGGGGGACCAAGAGACCCAGTACTTC
TRBD2 | TRBJ2-1 | TRBV20-1 | few | CSARPPSAGGKQFF | TGCAGTGCCAGACCCCCCTCAGCGGGAGGGAAGCAGTTCTTC